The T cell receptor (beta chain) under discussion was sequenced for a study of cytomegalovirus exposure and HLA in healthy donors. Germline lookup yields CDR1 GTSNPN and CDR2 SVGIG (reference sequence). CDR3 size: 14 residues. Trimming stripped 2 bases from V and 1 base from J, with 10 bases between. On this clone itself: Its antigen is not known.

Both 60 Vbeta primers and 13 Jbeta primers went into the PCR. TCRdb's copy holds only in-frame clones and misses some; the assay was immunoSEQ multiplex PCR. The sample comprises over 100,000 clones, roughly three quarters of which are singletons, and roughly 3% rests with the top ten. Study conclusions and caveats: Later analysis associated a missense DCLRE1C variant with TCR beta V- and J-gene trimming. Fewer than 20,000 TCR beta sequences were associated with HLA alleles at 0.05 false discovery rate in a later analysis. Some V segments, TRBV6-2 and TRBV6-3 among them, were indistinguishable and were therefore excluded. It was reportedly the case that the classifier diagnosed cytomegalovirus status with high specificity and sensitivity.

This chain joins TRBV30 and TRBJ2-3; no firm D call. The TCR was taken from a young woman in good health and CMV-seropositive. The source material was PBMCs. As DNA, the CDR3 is TGTGCCTGGAGTTCTCCTTCCGGCACAGATACGCAGTATTTT. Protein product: CAWSSPSGTDTQYF.